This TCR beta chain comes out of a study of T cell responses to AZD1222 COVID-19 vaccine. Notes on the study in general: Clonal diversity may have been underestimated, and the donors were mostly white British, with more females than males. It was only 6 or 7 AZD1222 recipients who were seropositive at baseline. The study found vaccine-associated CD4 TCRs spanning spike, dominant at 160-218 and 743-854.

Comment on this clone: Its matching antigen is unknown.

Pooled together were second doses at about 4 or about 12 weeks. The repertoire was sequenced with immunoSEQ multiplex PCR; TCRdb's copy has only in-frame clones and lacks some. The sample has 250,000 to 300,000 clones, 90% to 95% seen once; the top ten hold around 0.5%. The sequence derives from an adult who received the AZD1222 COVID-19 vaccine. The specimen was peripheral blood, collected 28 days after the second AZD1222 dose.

As DNA, the CDR3 is TGTGCCAGCAGCTTCTACGGAATTAATGAAAAACTGTTTTTT. Its protein is CASSFYGINEKLFF. The rearrangement joins TRBV7-9 to TRBJ1-4; D not certain. From germline, CDR1 is SEHNR and CDR2 FQNEAQ (reference sequence). This CDR3 comprises 14 residues. The V and J ends lost 3 bases and 4 bases respectively, with 9 bases between them.